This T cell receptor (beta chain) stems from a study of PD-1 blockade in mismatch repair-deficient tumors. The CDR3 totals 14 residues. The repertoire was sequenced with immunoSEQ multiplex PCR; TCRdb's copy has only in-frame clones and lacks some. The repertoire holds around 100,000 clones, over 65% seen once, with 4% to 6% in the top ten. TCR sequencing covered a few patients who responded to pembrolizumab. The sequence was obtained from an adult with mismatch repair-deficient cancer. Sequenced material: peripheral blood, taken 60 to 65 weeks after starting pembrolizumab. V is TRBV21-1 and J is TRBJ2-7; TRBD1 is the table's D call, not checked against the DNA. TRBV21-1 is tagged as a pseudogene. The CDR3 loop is CASTPGQQTYEQYF. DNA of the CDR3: TGTGCCAGCACTCCGGGACAACAGACCTACGAGCAGTACTTC.